The clone carrying this TCR beta chain has a handful of counts. The germline gives CDR1 MNHEY, CDR2 SVGEGT. Unmatched junction bases numbered 6, after V lost 3 bases and J lost 8 bases. The length of the CDR3 is 13 residues. Per the original data handling: Estimation of nucleated cell counts was performed using reference gene primer amplification. Profiled with immunoSEQ multiplex PCR; TCRdb holds only in-frame clones, not every one. From that table come the V and J calls and clone size; the DNA was used to work out D and trimming. The table has approximately 100,000 clones, 70% to 85% seen once. This sample is drawn from a study of blood T cell repertoires in COVID-19.

The sequence derives from a woman aged 80 or older with active or convalescent COVID-19. Material for sequencing was peripheral blood. The J gene is TRBJ1-1, the V gene TRBV6-2 or TRBV6-3; 7 bases fit TRBD1. The CDR3 loop is CASSYRGDREAFF. The CDR3 coding sequence is TGTGCCAGCAGTTATAGAGGGGACAGAGAAGCTTTCTTT.